Listed below are T cell receptor beta chains from one sample, sequenced in a study of chemoradiotherapy in HPV16-positive cancers. The repertoire was sequenced with immunoSEQ multiplex PCR; TCRdb's copy has only in-frame clones and lacks some. The repertoire includes approximately 32,000 clones, about 82% of them detected once, and about 3.8% sits in the top ten. The material was blood, obtained from a patient who underwent chemoradiotherapy. The receptors derive from a human donor with HPV-associated anogenital cancer. Each CDR3 is given with its conserved first and last residue. Fields, in order: clone size, V gene, J gene, CDR3 protein. Rows give clone size only sometimes, using once, few, many, or a class for an expanded clone.

size: NA; V: TRBV10-3; J: TRBJ2-4; CDR3: CAISESPGLAKNIQYF
size: NA; V: TRBV7-2; J: TRBJ1-1; CDR3: CASSLSIQVTEAFF
size: NA; V: TRBV9; J: TRBJ2-3; CDR3: CASTKTSTAPDTQYF
size: NA; V: TRBV7-2; J: TRBJ2-4; CDR3: CASSPTGGNIQYF
size: NA; V: TRBV25-1; J: TRBJ1-1; CDR3: CASSETGRAFF
size: NA; V: TRBV2; J: TRBJ1-2; CDR3: CASSEENTNYGYTF
size: NA; V: TRBV7-6; J: TRBJ1-4; CDR3: CASSFSPGQGEKLFF
size: NA; V: TRBV5-5; J: TRBJ1-4; CDR3: CASSSMDEKLFF
size: NA; V: TRBV5-1; J: TRBJ2-7; CDR3: CASSFEVGTQYF
size: NA; V: TRBV30; J: TRBJ1-6; CDR3: CACTDRDNSPLHF
size: few; V: TRBV6-1; J: TRBJ2-1; CDR3: CASSVFPNEQFF
size: NA; V: TRBV7-6; J: TRBJ2-1; CDR3: CASTKPVPSGGLDSYNEQFF
size: NA; V: TRBV9; J: TRBJ2-3; CDR3: CASSPGLEDTQYF
size: NA; V: TRBV5-1; J: TRBJ2-2; CDR3: CASSLRTSGGENTGELFF
size: medium-sized; V: TRBV5-6; J: TRBJ1-1; CDR3: CASSSDENTEAFF
size: NA; V: TRBV6-5; J: TRBJ1-6; CDR3: CASSYSFRSPLHF
size: once; V: TRBV7-9; J: TRBJ1-5; CDR3: CASSPAQGVSNQPQHF
size: NA; V: TRBV4-1; J: TRBJ2-2; CDR3: CASSQRQGLAGELFF
size: NA; V: TRBV18; J: TRBJ2-3; CDR3: CASSLTSGPTDTQYF
size: NA; V: TRBV19; J: TRBJ1-2; CDR3: CASLIDRGYNYGYTF
size: NA; V: TRBV4-1; J: TRBJ2-7; CDR3: CASSQHGQLEQYF
size: NA; V: TRBV10-3; J: TRBJ2-2; CDR3: CAIRSGGGTGELFF
size: NA; V: TRBV5-6; J: TRBJ2-5; CDR3: CASSIAGGRETQYF
size: NA; V: TRBV9; J: TRBJ1-3; CDR3: CASSVQGGRGNTIYF
size: NA; V: TRBV2; J: TRBJ1-6; CDR3: CASSPGQGHQGSLHF
size: once; V: TRBV10-3; J: TRBJ2-5; CDR3: CAISGQGSETQYF
size: few; V: TRBV19; J: TRBJ1-1; CDR3: CASSTPFKNTEAFF
size: NA; V: TRBV19; J: TRBJ2-5; CDR3: CASSGTSGETQYF
size: NA; V: TRBV5-4; J: TRBJ1-5; CDR3: CASSLDGGVTQPQHF
size: NA; V: TRBV25-1; J: TRBJ1-5; CDR3: CASSGTGVPNQPQHF
size: once; V: TRBV5-6; J: TRBJ2-1; CDR3: CASSLAGERGGLNEQFF
size: NA; V: TRBV2; J: TRBJ2-3; CDR3: CASLGDYRSTDTQYF
size: NA; V: TRBV6-1; J: TRBJ2-7; CDR3: CASSSRGGYEQYF
size: few; V: TRBV29-1; J: TRBJ1-2; CDR3: CSAGTPGGYTF
size: NA; V: TRBV15; J: TRBJ1-1; CDR3: CATSRDRETEAFF